Shown below are 17 T cell receptor beta chains from a single sample sequenced in a study of PD-1 blockade in classical Hodgkin lymphoma. Brentuximab vedotin exposure varied, and every patient relapsed after autologous stem cell transplantation. The assay was immunoSEQ multiplex PCR, and TCRdb's table has in-frame clones only and misses some. Of some 96,000 clones in the sample, roughly 81% were seen once. The sample in question was peripheral blood mononuclear cells (PBMCs), obtained before the second cycle of nivolumab. The receptors shown here come from a human donor with classical Hodgkin lymphoma.

This clone was seen only a few times. The chain combines TRBV6-1 with TRBJ2-5; 8 bases agree with TRBD2. V was clipped by 7 bases and J by 2 bases; unmatched bases: 3. The CDR3 covers 13 residues. CDR1 and CDR2 (germline): MNHNS, SASEGT. CDR3: CASIAGRQETQYF. For the CDR3, the DNA is TGTGCCAGCATAGCGGGGAGGCAAGAGACCCAGTACTTC.

The V and J genes are TRBV7-2 and TRBJ2-5, with D possibly TRBD2 on 7 matching bases. The CDR3 extends over 17 amino acids. V lost 2 bases, J lost 6 bases, and 22 bases lay in between. Germline CDR1 SGHTA, CDR2 FQGNSA. This chain's CDR3 is CASSLPPFEGGGKTQYF. CDR3 nucleotides: TGTGCCAGCAGCTTACCCCCTTTTGAGGGAGGGGGAAAGACCCAGTACTTC.

By share, this clone ranks as medium-sized. The J gene is TRBJ2-1, the V gene TRBV19; D is unresolved. With 6 bases removed from V and 9 bases from J, the gap between germline ends came to 24 bases. The CDR3 length is 16 residues. The V gene's germline CDR1 is LNHDA and CDR2 SQIVND (reference sequence). CDR3 region: CASSTAVALRAGEQFF. The CDR3 DNA follows: TGTGCCAGTAGCACCGCCGTGGCACTCCGGGCAGGTGAGCAGTTCTTC.

The chain couples TRBV10-3 to TRBJ2-7, with D perhaps matching TRBD2 (5 bases). The V and J ends lost 0 bases and 0 bases respectively, with 6 bases between them. Germline V CDR1 and CDR2: ENHRY, SYGVKD. The CDR3 spans 14 residues. The CDR3 DNA reads as TGTGCCATCAGTGAGTCCGGGAACTCCTACGAGCAGTACTTC. It codes for CAISESGNSYEQYF.

This sequence joins TRBV6-5 and TRBJ1-1, with D possibly being TRBD1 (6 bases). Germline V CDR1 and CDR2: MNHEY, SVGAGI. V lost 6 bases and J lost 0, with 11 bases in between. The CDR3 runs 14 residues. The CDR3 region has the DNA TGTGCCAGCAGGACAGGCCTCATGAACACTGAAGCTTTCTTT. Protein: CASRTGLMNTEAFF.

The chain employs TRBV15 and TRBJ2-1, with TRBD2 identical over 13 bases. This CDR3 region has 17 residues. CDR1 and CDR2 from the germline V gene are LNHNV and YYDKDF (reference sequence). Germline trimming cut 2 bases from V and 8 bases from J; bases unmatched to any gene: 9. CDR3 loop: CATSRSTGGLAGHEQFF. The CDR3, as DNA: TGTGCCACCAGCAGATCGACGGGGGGACTAGCGGGGCATGAGCAGTTCTTC.

The chain employs TRBV2 and TRBJ2-1; 7 nucleotides match TRBD2. This CDR3 is 14 amino acids long. Germline CDR1 and CDR2: SNHLY and FYNNEI. The CDR3 here is CGSSGTHLNNEQFF. The CDR3 nucleotides are TGTGGGTCGAGCGGGACCCACCTAAACAATGAGCAGTTCTTC.

This sequence joins TRBV7-6 and TRBJ1-2, with D perhaps matching TRBD1 (6 bases). Germline lookup yields CDR1 SGHVS and CDR2 FNYEAQ. The CDR3 loop spans 15 amino acids. V shed 0 bases and J shed 0 bases, with 8 bases lying between them. The CDR3 is CASSLADSPNYGYTF. CDR3 in DNA: TGTGCCAGCAGCTTAGCGGACAGCCCTAACTATGGCTACACCTTC.

The V and J genes are TRBV7-2 and TRBJ1-1; D remains ambiguous. Trimming cost V 4 bases and J 4 bases, with 10 bases left between them. This CDR3 region has 13 residues. The germline CDR1 and CDR2 sequences are SGHTA and FQGNSA. For the CDR3, the DNA is TGTGCCAGCAGCTCAATACGTTTCACTGAAGCTTTCTTT. It yields the protein CASSSIRFTEAFF.

The rearrangement joins TRBV29-1 to TRBJ1-2, with no clear D. V was trimmed by 5 bases and J by 8 bases, leaving 12 bases between them. This CDR3 spans 11 amino acids. From germline, CDR1 is SQVTM and CDR2 ANQGSEA. This CDR3 is CSVSLLGGYTF. CDR3 nucleotides: TGCAGCGTTTCACTTCTCGGGGGCTACACCTTC.

V is TRBV7-3 and J is TRBJ2-1; D may be TRBD2 (5 bases). CDR3 length: 15 amino acids. Germline CDR1 SGHTA, CDR2 FQGTGA. Between the trimmed V and J ends, which lost 8 bases and 8 bases, there was a span of 22 bases. CDR3 nucleotides: TGTGCCAGCCGTGCGGGTAGCCAGATTGGTGATGAGCAGTTCTTC. It translates to CASRAGSQIGDEQFF.

This clone was seen ten or more times. The V gene is TRBV6-5, the J gene TRBJ1-2, with a possible D match to TRBD1 (6 bases). There are 15 residues in the CDR3. V dropped 4 bases and J dropped 0 bases, with 12 bases sitting between them. CDR1 MNHEY and CDR2 SVGAGI come from the germline V gene. The CDR3 protein is CASSWGQGSNYGYTF. The DNA of the CDR3 is TGTGCCAGCAGTTGGGGTCAGGGGTCTAACTATGGCTACACCTTC.

The chain joins TRBV9 to TRBJ1-2; unclear D gene. The CDR3 consists of 14 residues. From germline, CDR1 is SGDLS and CDR2 YYNGEE. The V and J ends lost 2 bases and 7 bases respectively, with 15 bases between them. This CDR3 reads CASSVTGLLGGYTF. The DNA of the CDR3 is TGTGCCAGCAGCGTTACGGGTCTCCTCGGTGGCTACACCTTC.

This clone has a handful of counts. CDR3 DNA: TGTGCCAGCAGCCCCCCCCGGGCGGAATCGATAACGCAACTGTTTTTT. Protein: CASSPPRAESITQLFF. The rearrangement joins TRBV7-9 to TRBJ1-4; D remains ambiguous. Germline-derived CDR1 and CDR2 are SEHNR and FQNEAQ (reference sequence). The CDR3 extends over 16 amino acids. V was clipped by 5 bases and J by 12 bases, with 25 bases between them.

This clone appeared once. This chain connects TRBV29-1 to TRBJ2-7; 10 bases match TRBD1. Germline loops: CDR1 SQVTM, CDR2 ANQGSEA. With 6 bases clipped from V and 5 bases from J, the junction kept 7 bases outside the gene matches. This CDR3 comprises 13 residues. CDR3 in amino acids: CSVTGTGVHEQYF. As DNA, the CDR3 is TGCAGCGTGACCGGGACAGGGGTCCACGAGCAGTACTTC.

The genes are TRBV7-2 and TRBJ2-7, with D perhaps being TRBD1 or TRBD2 (6 bases each). The CDR3 contains 15 residues. CDR1 is SGHTA, CDR2 FQGNSA, per germline. The germline V and J ends were trimmed by 5 bases and 0 bases, with 14 bases remaining between them. CDR3 bases: TGTGCCAGCAGCCCTAGGCCGGGGGCCTCCTACGAGCAGTACTTC. Translating it yields CASSPRPGASYEQYF.

This chain uses TRBV19 with TRBJ1-4; 9 nucleotides match TRBD1. J was trimmed by 6 bases and V by 5 bases; bases with no gene match: 13. The CDR3 runs to 17 residues. Per the germline V gene, CDR1 is LNHDA and CDR2 is SQIVND (reference sequence). This CDR3 is CASSFPTGGAGYEKLFF. CDR3 DNA sequence: TGTGCCAGTAGTTTCCCCACAGGGGGCGCGGGCTATGAAAAACTGTTTTTT.